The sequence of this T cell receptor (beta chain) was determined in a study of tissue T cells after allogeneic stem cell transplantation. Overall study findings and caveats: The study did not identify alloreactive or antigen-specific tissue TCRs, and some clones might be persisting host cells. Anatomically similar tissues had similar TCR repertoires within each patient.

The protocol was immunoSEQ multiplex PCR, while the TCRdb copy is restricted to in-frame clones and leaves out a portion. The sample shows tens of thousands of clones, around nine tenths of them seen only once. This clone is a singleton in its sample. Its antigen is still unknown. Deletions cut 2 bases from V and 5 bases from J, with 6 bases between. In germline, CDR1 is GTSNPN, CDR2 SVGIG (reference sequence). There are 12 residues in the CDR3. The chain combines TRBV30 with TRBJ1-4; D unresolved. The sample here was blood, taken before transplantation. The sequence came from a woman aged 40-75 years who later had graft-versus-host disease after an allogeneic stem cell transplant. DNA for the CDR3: TGTGCCTGGAGTAGGGAAAATGAAAAACTGTTTTTT. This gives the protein CAWSRENEKLFF.